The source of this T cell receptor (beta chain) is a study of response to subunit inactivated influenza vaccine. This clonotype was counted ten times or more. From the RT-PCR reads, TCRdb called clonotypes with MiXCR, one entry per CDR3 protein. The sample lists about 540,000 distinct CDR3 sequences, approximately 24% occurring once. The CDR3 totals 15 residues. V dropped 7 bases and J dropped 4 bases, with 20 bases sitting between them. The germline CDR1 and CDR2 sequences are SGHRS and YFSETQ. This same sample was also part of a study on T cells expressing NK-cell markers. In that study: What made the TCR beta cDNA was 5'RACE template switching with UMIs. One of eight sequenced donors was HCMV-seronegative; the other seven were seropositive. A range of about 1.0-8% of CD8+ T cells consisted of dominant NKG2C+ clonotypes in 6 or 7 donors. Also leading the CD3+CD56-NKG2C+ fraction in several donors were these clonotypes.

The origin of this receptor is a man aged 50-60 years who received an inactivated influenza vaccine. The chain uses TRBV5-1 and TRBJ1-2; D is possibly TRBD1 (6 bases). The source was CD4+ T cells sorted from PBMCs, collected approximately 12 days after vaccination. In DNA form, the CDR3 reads TGCGCCAGCTCGCAGGGGCAGTTGAGGAGCTATGGCTACACCTTC. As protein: CASSQGQLRSYGYTF.